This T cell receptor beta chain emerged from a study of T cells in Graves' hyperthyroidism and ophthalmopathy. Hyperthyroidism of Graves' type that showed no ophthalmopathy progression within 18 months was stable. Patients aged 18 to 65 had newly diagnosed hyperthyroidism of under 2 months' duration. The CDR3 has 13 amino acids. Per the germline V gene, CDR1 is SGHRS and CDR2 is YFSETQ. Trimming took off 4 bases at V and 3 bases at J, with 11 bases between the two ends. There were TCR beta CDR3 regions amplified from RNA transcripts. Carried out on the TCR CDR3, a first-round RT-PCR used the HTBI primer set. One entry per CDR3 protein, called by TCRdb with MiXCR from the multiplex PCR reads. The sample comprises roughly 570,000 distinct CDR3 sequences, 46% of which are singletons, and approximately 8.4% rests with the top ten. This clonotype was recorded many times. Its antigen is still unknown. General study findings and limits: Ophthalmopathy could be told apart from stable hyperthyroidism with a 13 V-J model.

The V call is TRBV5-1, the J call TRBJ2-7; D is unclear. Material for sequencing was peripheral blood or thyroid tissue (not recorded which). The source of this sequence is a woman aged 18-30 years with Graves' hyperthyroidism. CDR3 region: CASSTTESYEQYF. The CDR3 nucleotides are TGCGCCAGCAGCACAACCGAGAGCTACGAGCAGTACTTC.